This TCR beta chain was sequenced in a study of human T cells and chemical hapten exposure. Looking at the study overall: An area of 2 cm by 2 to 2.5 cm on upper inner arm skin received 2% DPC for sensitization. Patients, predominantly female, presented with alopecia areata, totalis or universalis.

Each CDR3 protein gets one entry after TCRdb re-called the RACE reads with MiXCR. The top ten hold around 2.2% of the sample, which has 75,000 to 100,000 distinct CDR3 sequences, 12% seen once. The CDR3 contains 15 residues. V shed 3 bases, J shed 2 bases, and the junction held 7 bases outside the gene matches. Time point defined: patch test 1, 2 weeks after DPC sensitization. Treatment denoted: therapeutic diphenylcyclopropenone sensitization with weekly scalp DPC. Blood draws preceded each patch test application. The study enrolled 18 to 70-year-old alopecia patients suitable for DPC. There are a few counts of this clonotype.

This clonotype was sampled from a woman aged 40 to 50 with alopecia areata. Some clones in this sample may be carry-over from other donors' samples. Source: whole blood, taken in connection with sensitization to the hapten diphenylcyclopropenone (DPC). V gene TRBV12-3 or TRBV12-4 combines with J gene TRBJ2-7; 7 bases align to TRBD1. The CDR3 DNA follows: TGTGCCAGCAGTTTGGACGCAGGGGGACCCTACGAGCAGTACTTC. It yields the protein CASSLDAGGPYEQYF.